This T cell receptor (beta chain) was captured by sequencing in a study of metastatic and nonmetastatic thyroid tumors. TCRdb re-called clones via MiXCR from the PCR reads. The data contain more than 10,000 clones, over 10% of them singletons. None of the patients had undergone any treatment ahead of thyroid surgery. The CDR3 consists of 12 residues. Trimming pared 3 bases from V and 5 bases from J, leaving 5 bases between. CDR1 and CDR2 from the germline V gene are MDHEN and SYDVKM. This clone is medium-sized in the sample. The clonotype originates from a female donor with papillary thyroid cancer or a benign thyroid nodule (not recorded which). Some clones in this sample may be carry-over from other donors' samples. The chain employs TRBV28 and TRBJ1-5; D gene uncertain. The sample taken for sequencing was blood. Written as DNA, the CDR3 is TGTGCCAGCAGTTTGTCGGATCAGCCCCAGCATTTT. Its protein product is CASSLSDQPQHF.